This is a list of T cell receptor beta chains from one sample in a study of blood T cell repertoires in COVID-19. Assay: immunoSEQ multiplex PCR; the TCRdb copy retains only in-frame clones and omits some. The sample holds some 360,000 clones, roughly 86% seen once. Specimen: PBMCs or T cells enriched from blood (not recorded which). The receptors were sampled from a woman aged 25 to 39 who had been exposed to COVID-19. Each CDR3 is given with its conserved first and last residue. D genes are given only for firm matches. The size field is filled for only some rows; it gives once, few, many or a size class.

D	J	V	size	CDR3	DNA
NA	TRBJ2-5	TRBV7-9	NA	CASSTDRWAQYF	TGTGCCAGCAGCACAGACCGATGGGCCCAGTACTTC
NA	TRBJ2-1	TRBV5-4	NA	CASRLDSPPYNEQFF	TGTGCCAGCAGATTAGACAGTCCTCCTTACAATGAGCAGTTCTTC
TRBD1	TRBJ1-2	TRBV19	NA	CASSIGRRLAGTGADGYTF	TGTGCCAGTAGTATCGGAAGAAGGCTCGCCGGGACAGGGGCGGATGGCTACACCTTC
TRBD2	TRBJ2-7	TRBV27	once	CASSPTWDYFRYEQYF	TGTGCCAGCAGTCCAACCTGGGACTACTTTCGGTACGAGCAGTACTTC
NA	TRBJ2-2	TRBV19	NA	CASSSGLNTGELFF	TGTGCCAGTAGTTCAGGCCTGAACACCGGGGAGCTGTTTTTT
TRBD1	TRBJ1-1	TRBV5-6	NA	CASSWGGRGDTEAFF	TGTGCCAGCAGCTGGGGTGGCAGGGGGGACACTGAAGCTTTCTTT
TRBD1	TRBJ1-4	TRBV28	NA	CASSTRTGNEKLFF	TGTGCCAGCAGTACCCGGACAGGGAATGAAAAACTGTTTTTT
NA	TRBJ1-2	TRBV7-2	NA	CASSLQVGGQGYGYTF	TGTGCCAGCAGCTTACAGGTCGGGGGGCAGGGCTATGGCTACACCTTC
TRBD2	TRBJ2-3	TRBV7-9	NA	CASSRSRGLAGGPTDTQYF	TGTGCCAGCAGCCGAAGTCGGGGACTAGCGGGAGGGCCCACAGATACGCAGTATTTT
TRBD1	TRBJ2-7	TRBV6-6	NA	CASSYQGTGPYEQYF	TGTGCCAGCAGTTACCAGGGGACAGGACCCTACGAGCAGTACTTC
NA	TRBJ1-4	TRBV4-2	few	CASSQSGGGGPNEKLFF	TGTGCCAGCAGCCAATCCGGGGGTGGAGGGCCTAATGAAAAACTGTTTTTT
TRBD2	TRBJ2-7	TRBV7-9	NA	CASRSGTSGTYEQYF	TGTGCCAGCAGGTCCGGGACTAGCGGGACCTACGAGCAGTACTTC
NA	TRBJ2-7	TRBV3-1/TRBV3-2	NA	CASSPFPGGTSYEQYF	TGTGCCAGCAGCCCGTTCCCTGGCGGAACCTCCTACGAGCAGTACTTC
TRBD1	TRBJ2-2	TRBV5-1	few	CASREQGATGELFF	TGCGCCAGCAGGGAACAGGGGGCAACCGGGGAGCTGTTTTTT
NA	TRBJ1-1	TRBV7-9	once	CASRADGGREAFF	TGTGCCAGCAGAGCTGATGGGGGCCGGGAAGCTTTCTTT
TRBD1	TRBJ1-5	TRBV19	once	CAAVRGFNQPQHF	TGTGCCGCAGTCAGGGGGTTCAATCAGCCCCAGCATTTT
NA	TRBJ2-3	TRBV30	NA	CAWVLGTDTQYF	TGTGCCTGGGTGTTAGGCACAGATACGCAGTATTTT
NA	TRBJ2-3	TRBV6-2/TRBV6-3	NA	CASSSSPDTQYF	TGTGCCAGCAGCTCGTCCCCAGATACGCAGTATTTT
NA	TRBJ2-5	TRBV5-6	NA	CASSLRDSQETQYF	TGTGCCAGCAGCTTGCGTGACTCCCAAGAGACCCAGTACTTC
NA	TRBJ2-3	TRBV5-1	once	CASSPGTGSTDTQYF	TGCGCCAGCAGCCCGGGAACAGGGAGCACAGATACGCAGTATTTT
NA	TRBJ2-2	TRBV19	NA	CASSPSSGGGTGELFF	TGTGCCAGTAGCCCATCCTCGGGTGGGGGGACCGGGGAGCTGTTTTTT
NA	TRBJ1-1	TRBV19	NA	CASLFINEAFF	TGTGCCTCACTCTTTATTAATGAAGCTTTCTTT
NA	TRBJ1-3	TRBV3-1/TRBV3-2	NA	CASSQGRGMGGNTIYF	TGTGCCAGCAGCCAAGGTCGAGGGATGGGTGGAAACACCATATATTTT
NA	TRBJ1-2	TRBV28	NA	CASRAPDGPGGYTF	TGTGCCAGCAGGGCCCCCGACGGCCCGGGGGGCTACACCTTC
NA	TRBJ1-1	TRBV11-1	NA	CASSPRDIRTEAFF	TGTGCCAGCAGCCCCCGCGATATCAGGACTGAAGCTTTCTTT
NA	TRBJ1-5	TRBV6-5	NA	CASTEGQRDNQPQHF	TGTGCCAGCACCGAAGGGCAGCGGGACAATCAGCCCCAGCATTTT
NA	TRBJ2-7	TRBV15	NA	CATSRDLGDTSYEQYF	TGTGCCACCAGCAGAGATTTGGGGGACACATCCTACGAGCAGTACTTC
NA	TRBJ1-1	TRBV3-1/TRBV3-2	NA	CASSQGLGEGTEAFF	TGTGCCAGCAGCCAAGGGCTAGGGGAGGGAACTGAAGCTTTCTTT
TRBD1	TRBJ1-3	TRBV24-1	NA	CATSRQGGDTIYF	TGTGCCACCAGCAGACAGGGTGGGGACACCATATATTTT
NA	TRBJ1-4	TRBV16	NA	CASSQSGANEKLFF	TGTGCCAGCAGCCAATCAGGGGCTAATGAAAAACTGTTTTTT
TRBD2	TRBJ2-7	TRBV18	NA	CASSPGPGGFATSYEQYF	TGTGCCAGCTCACCAGGCCCGGGGGGGTTTGCGACTTCCTACGAGCAGTACTTC
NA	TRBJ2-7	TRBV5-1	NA	CASSFFGSYEQYF	TGCGCCAGCAGCTTCTTCGGCTCCTACGAGCAGTACTTC
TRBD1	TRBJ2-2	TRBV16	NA	CASSQLTGITGELFF	TGTGCCAGCAGCCAATTGACAGGGATCACCGGGGAGCTGTTTTTT
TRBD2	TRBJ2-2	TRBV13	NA	CASRGWREDIGELFF	TGTGCCAGCAGGGGCTGGCGGGAGGATATCGGGGAGCTGTTTTTT
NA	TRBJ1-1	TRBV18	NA	CASSLITGDTEAFF	TGTGCCAGCTCACTCATAACAGGTGACACTGAAGCTTTCTTT
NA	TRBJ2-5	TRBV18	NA	CASSPPNSQETQYF	TGTGCCAGCTCACCACCTAACAGCCAAGAGACCCAGTACTTC
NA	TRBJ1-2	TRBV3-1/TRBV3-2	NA	CASSQVARGGGYTF	TGTGCCAGCAGCCAAGTCGCCAGGGGCGGAGGCTACACCTTC
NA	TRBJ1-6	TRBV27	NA	CASSAQGSVSPLHF	TGTGCCAGCAGTGCACAGGGATCGGTCTCACCCCTCCACTTT
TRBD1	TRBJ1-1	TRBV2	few	CASLEMRQGNTEAFF	TGTGCCAGCCTGGAGATGCGACAGGGGAACACTGAAGCTTTCTTT
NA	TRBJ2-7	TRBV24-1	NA	CATSDPVISEQYF	TGTGCCACCAGTGACCCGGTCATTTCCGAGCAGTACTTC
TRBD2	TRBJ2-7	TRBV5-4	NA	CASSLGGRAYEQYF	TGTGCCAGCAGCTTGGGCGGGAGGGCCTACGAGCAGTACTTC
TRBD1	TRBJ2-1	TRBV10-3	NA	CAISGADRGQHNEQFF	TGTGCCATCAGTGGGGCGGACAGGGGTCAACACAATGAGCAGTTCTTC
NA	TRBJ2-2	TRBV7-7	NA	CATRQDNTGELFF	TGTGCCACCCGACAGGATAACACCGGGGAGCTGTTTTTT
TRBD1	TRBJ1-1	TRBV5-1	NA	CASSYLGQAHEAFF	TGCGCCAGCAGCTACCTTGGACAGGCCCATGAAGCTTTCTTT
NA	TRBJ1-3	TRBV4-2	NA	CASSQGVGGNTIYF	TGTGCCAGCAGCCAAGGGGTAGGGGGTAACACCATATATTTT
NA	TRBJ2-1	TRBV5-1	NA	CASSLAGNPPYNEQFF	TGCGCCAGCAGCTTGGCTGGCAACCCACCCTACAATGAGCAGTTCTTC
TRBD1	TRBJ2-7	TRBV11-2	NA	CASSLSGTGHYEQYF	TGTGCCAGCAGCTTATCCGGGACAGGGCACTACGAGCAGTACTTC
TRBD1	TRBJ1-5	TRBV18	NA	CASSPGQAEPQHF	TGTGCCAGCTCACCGGGACAGGCAGAGCCCCAGCATTTT
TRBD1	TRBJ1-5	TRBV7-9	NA	CASRGQGHQPQHF	TGTGCCAGTAGGGGACAGGGCCATCAGCCCCAGCATTTT
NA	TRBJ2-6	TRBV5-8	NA	CASMGRGRSLGANVLTF	TGTGCCAGCATGGGCAGGGGCCGTTCATTGGGGGCCAACGTCCTGACTTTC
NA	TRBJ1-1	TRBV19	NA	CASSINGGLGEAFF	TGTGCCAGTAGTATAAACGGGGGGTTGGGTGAAGCTTTCTTT
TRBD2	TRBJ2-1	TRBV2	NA	CASFGTSGRAGHNEQFF	TGTGCCTCCTTCGGGACTAGCGGGAGGGCCGGGCACAATGAGCAGTTCTTC
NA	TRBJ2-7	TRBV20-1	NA	CSVAEINEQYF	TGCAGCGTAGCGGAAATAAACGAGCAGTACTTC